This TCR beta chain derives from a study of blood T cell repertoires in COVID-19. V shed 0 bases, J shed 2 bases, and the junction held 4 bases outside the gene matches. From germline, CDR1 is SGHRS and CDR2 YFSETQ. This CDR3 has 18 amino acids. Study members were between roughly 18 and 100 years old and lived in 24 US regions. In assigning cohorts, the study relied on participant-reported clinical history. Two negative PCRs, clearance, or symptom resolution characterized the recovered Cohort 3 donors. This clone was found a few times. How the authors handled the data: Amplification of reference gene primers was used by the study to estimate nucleated cell counts. Sequenced by immunoSEQ multiplex PCR; TCRdb stores in-frame clones only, minus some. V and J calls and clone size are those listed in that table; D and trimming were worked out from the DNA. The table shows about 300,000 clones, with around 90% occurring only once.

The sequence was obtained from a woman in her twenties or thirties who had recovered from COVID-19. Input material: PBMCs or T cells enriched from blood (not recorded which). V and J are TRBV5-1 and TRBJ2-1, with 14 bases aligning to TRBD2. The CDR3 sequence is CASSLGLAGGLPYNEQFF. In DNA, the CDR3 is TGCGCCAGCAGCTTGGGACTAGCGGGAGGGTTGCCCTACAATGAGCAGTTCTTC.